The 19 T cell receptor beta chains below were found in one sample sequenced in a study of T cell responses to AZD1222 COVID-19 vaccine. Assay used: immunoSEQ multiplex PCR; TCRdb lists only in-frame clones, some missing. Here the sample spans about 120,000 clones, approximately 83% being singletons. The material sequenced was peripheral blood, taken on day 0 of MenACWY control vaccination. The source of these receptors is an adult in good health.

The chain is built from TRBV15 and TRBJ2-5; 10 nucleotides line up with TRBD1. Germline trimming cut 1 base from V and 5 bases from J; bases unmatched to any gene: 10. CDR3 length: 17 residues. Germline CDR1 and CDR2: LNHNV and YYDKDF (reference sequence). The CDR3 here is CATSRVDRGRFGETQYF. CDR3 in DNA: TGTGCCACCAGCAGAGTTGACAGGGGGCGATTTGGGGAGACCCAGTACTTC.

The V and J genes are TRBV12-5 and TRBJ2-1; 7 nucleotides line up with TRBD1. CDR3 size: 19 residues. Germline assignment: CDR1 LGHNT and CDR2 FRNRAP. V dropped 4 bases and J dropped 2; count of bases not matched to a gene: 17. CDR3 bases: TGTGCTAGTGGTTGGCTGACAGGGAAGGTGTCTGGGCCCTACAATGAGCAGTTCTTC. As protein: CASGWLTGKVSGPYNEQFF.

The V and J genes are TRBV2 and TRBJ2-2, with 8 bases lining up with TRBD2. Germline trimming cut 3 bases from V and 6 bases from J; bases unmatched to any gene: 6. CDR3 length: 15 residues. Germline V gives CDR1 SNHLY, CDR2 FYNNEI. The CDR3 DNA follows: TGTGCCAGCAGTGATAGGACTAGCCCCTCCGGGGAGCTGTTTTTT. Translating it yields CASSDRTSPSGELFF.

V and J are TRBV7-9 and TRBJ2-3; D not resolved. With 3 bases removed from V and 2 bases from J, the gap between germline ends came to 18 bases. The CDR3 runs 17 residues. Germline V gives CDR1 SEHNR, CDR2 FQNEAQ (reference sequence). The CDR3 coding sequence is TGTGCCAGCAGCTTTTTGGGCCGGCTGGGTCTCACAGATACGCAGTATTTT. This translates into CASSFLGRLGLTDTQYF.

The chain links TRBV5-6 to TRBJ2-7; 7 positions agree with TRBD1. The CDR3 has 15 residues. V gave up 4 bases and J gave up 6 bases; unmatched junction bases: 13. The germline V gene has CDR1 SGHDT and CDR2 YYEEEE. The CDR3 sequence is CASSDTDRAYPEQYF. CDR3 bases: TGTGCCAGCAGCGATACCGACAGGGCTTACCCCGAGCAGTACTTC.

The CDR3 coding sequence is TGTGCCAGCAGTGAAGTCCCTCCGGCGGTCCCTTTTGAGCAGTACTTC. Translating it yields CASSEVPPAVPFEQYF. The chain is built from TRBV6-1 and TRBJ2-7; no clear D. There are 16 residues in the CDR3. The germline V gene encodes CDR1 MNHNS and CDR2 SASEGT. Between the trimmed V and J ends, which lost 1 base and 7 bases, there was a span of 20 bases.

This chain uses TRBV6-1 with TRBJ2-7; D is ambiguous. Germline loops: CDR1 MNHNS, CDR2 SASEGT. With 1 base removed from V and 0 bases from J, the gap between germline ends came to 7 bases. This CDR3 is built from 14 residues. CDR3 loop: CASSEGGSSYEQYF. CDR3 sequence (DNA): TGTGCCAGCAGTGAAGGCGGCAGCTCCTACGAGCAGTACTTC.

V and J are TRBV2 and TRBJ2-7, with D uncertain. Trimming removed 4 bases at V and 3 bases at J, with 7 bases between. Germline V CDR1 and CDR2: SNHLY, FYNNEI. The CDR3 length is 12 residues. CDR3 coding DNA: TGTGCCAGCAGTGGGTACAGCTACGAGCAGTACTTC. Its protein is CASSGYSYEQYF.

The V and J genes are TRBV3-1 (or the pseudogene TRBV3-2) and TRBJ2-1; D uncertain. Germline values: CDR1 LGHDT, CDR2 YNNKEL (reference sequence). CDR3 size: 18 residues. Trimming pared 0 bases from V and 0 bases from J, leaving 15 bases between. CDR3 coding DNA: TGTGCCAGCAGCCAAGAGGGTCTAGGCTCCAGCTCCTACAATGAGCAGTTCTTC. Translating gives CASSQEGLGSSSYNEQFF.

The chain uses TRBV6-6 and TRBJ1-2; D is perhaps TRBD1 (5 bases). Germline loops: CDR1 MNHNY, CDR2 SVGAGI (reference sequence). V was clipped by 8 bases and J by 2 bases, with 9 bases between them. The CDR3 is 12 residues long. The CDR3 sequence is CASGRDNYGYTF. CDR3 coding DNA: TGTGCCAGCGGCCGGGACAACTATGGCTACACCTTC.

The chain uses TRBV28 and TRBJ2-4, with D tentatively TRBD1 or TRBD2 (6 bases each). The CDR3 has 15 amino acids. Trimming removed 6 bases from V and 6 bases from J, with 18 bases in between. CDR1 is MDHEN, CDR2 SYDVKM, per germline. This chain's CDR3 is CASSQRGAALNIQYF. The CDR3 nucleotides are TGTGCCAGCAGCCAAAGGGGGGCAGCGCTAAACATTCAGTACTTC.

This chain joins TRBV7-2 and TRBJ1-5; no firm D call. The CDR3 has 14 amino acids. Germline V CDR1 and CDR2: SGHTA, FQGNSA. The germline V and J ends were trimmed by 3 bases and 3 bases, with 9 bases remaining between them. CDR3: CASSFDGLNQPQHF. In nucleotides, the CDR3 is TGTGCCAGCAGCTTCGACGGCCTCAATCAGCCCCAGCATTTT.

This clone was seen only once. The chain recombines TRBV4-2 with TRBJ1-2; 9 bases align to TRBD1. This CDR3 has 15 residues. J was trimmed by 4 bases and V by 2 bases; bases with no gene match: 5. CDR1 and CDR2 from the germline V gene are LGHNA and YNFKEQ. CDR3 coding DNA: TGTGCCAGCAGCCAACCACAGGGGGCTATCTATGGCTACACCTTC. Its translation is CASSQPQGAIYGYTF.

The CDR3 is CASSPRTGSEQYF. CDR3 coding DNA: TGCGCCAGCAGCCCACGGACAGGATCCGAGCAGTACTTC. The chain has TRBV5-1 and TRBJ2-7, with 7 bases aligning to TRBD1. CDR1 and CDR2 (germline): SGHRS, YFSETQ. This CDR3 has 13 residues. V was pared by 4 bases and J by 6 bases, with 7 bases of the junction left unmatched.

J is TRBJ2-2 and V is TRBV18; D is possibly TRBD1 (5 bases). Germline assignment: CDR1 KGHSH and CDR2 LQKENI. V was shortened by 3 bases and J by 8 bases, with 7 bases between the two germline ends. CDR3 length: 12 residues. The CDR3 DNA is TGTGCCAGCTCACCGAACAGGGGGGAGCTGTTTTTT. Translated: CASSPNRGELFF.

This chain joins TRBV11-3 and TRBJ1-6; D gene unclear. This CDR3 region has 20 residues. Trimming took 4 bases from V and 0 from J, leaving 22 bases between them. Germline V CDR1 and CDR2: SGHNT, YENEEA. The DNA of the CDR3 is TGTGCCAGCAGCTCGGAGACTGGTCAGCCGCCGAGCTCCTATAATTCACCCCTCCACTTT. It codes for CASSSETGQPPSSYNSPLHF.

This chain links TRBV5-6 with TRBJ1-4, with D possibly matching TRBD1 (5 bases). V was cut by 1 base and J by 0 bases, with 16 bases left in between. CDR3 length: 18 amino acids. CDR1 and CDR2 (germline): SGHDT, YYEEEE. The CDR3 here is CASSLLGLGVATNEKLFF. CDR3 DNA: TGTGCCAGCAGCTTGTTGGGGCTGGGGGTGGCAACTAATGAAAAACTGTTTTTT.

V usage is TRBV30 and J usage is TRBJ1-6; 10 nucleotides align to TRBD1. V shed 3 bases and J 7 bases; nucleotides not matched to a gene: 9. Germline CDR1 reads GTSNPN; CDR2 reads SVGIG (reference sequence). This CDR3 is 16 amino acids long. The CDR3 here is CAWRLLTGGWNSPLHF. The CDR3 DNA follows: TGTGCCTGGAGACTATTGACAGGGGGCTGGAATTCACCCCTCCACTTT.

The chain links TRBV4-2 to TRBJ2-1; either TRBD1 or TRBD2 may fit D (5 bases each). Germline V gene lookup returns CDR1 LGHNA and CDR2 YNFKEQ. Trimming took 0 bases from V and 8 from J, leaving 20 bases between them. This CDR3 contains 17 residues. The CDR3 loop reads CASSQDSGPLTFDEQFF. The CDR3 DNA is TGTGCCAGCAGCCAAGATTCGGGGCCCCTGACCTTCGATGAGCAGTTCTTC.